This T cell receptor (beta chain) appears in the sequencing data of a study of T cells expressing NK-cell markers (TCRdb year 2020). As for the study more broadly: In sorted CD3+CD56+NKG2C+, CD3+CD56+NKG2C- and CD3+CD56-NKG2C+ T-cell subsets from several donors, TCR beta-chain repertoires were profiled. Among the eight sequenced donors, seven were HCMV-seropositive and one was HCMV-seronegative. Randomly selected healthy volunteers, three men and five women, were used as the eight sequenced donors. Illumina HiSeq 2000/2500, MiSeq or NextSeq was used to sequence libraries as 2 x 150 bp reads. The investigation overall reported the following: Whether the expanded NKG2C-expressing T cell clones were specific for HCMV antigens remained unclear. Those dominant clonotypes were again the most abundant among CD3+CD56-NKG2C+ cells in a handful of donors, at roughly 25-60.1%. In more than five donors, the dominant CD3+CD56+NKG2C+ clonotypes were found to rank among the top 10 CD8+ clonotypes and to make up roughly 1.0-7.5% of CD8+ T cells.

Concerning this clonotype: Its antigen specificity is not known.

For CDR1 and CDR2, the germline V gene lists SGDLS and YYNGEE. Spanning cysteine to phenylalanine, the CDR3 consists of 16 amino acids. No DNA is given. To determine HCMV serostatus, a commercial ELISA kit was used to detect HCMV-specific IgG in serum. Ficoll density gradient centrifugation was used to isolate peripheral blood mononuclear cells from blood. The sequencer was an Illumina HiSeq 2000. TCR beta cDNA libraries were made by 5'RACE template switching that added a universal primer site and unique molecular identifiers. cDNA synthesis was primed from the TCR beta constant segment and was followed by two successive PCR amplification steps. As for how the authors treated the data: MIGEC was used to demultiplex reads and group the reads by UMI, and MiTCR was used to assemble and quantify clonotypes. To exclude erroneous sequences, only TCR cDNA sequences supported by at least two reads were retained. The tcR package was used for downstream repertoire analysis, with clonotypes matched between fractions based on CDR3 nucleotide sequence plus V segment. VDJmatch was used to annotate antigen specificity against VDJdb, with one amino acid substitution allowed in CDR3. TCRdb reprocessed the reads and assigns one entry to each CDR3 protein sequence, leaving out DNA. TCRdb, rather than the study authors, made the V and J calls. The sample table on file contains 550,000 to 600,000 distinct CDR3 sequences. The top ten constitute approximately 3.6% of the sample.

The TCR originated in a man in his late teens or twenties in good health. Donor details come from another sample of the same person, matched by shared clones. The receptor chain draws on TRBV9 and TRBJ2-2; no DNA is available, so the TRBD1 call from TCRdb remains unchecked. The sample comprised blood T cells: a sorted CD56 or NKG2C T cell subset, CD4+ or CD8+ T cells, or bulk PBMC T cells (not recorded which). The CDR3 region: CASNPGDRGNTGELFF.